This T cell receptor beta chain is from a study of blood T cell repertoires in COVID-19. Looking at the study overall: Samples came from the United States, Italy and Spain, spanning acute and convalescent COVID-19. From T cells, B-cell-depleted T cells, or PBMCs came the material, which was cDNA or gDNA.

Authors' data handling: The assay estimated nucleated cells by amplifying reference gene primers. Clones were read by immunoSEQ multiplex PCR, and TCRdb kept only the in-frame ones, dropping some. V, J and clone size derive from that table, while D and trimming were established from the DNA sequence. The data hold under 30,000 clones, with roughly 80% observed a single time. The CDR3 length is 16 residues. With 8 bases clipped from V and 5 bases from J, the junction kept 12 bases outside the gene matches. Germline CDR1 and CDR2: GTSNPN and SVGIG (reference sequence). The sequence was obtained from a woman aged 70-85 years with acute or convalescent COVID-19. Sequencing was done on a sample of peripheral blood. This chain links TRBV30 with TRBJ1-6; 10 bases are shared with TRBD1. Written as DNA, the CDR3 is TGTGCCCGTCGCCCGGGACAGGGGAAGAATAATTCACCCCTCCACTTT. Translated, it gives CARRPGQGKNNSPLHF.